Following are 15 T cell receptor beta chains from one sample sequenced in a study of T cells in Graves' hyperthyroidism and ophthalmopathy. The source material, RNA transcripts, was used to amplify TCR beta CDR3 regions. The TCR CDR3 was amplified in a first-round RT-PCR using the HTBI primer set. Each CDR3 protein gets one entry after TCRdb re-called the multiplex PCR reads with MiXCR. The sample yields 500,000 to 750,000 distinct CDR3 sequences, less than 20% seen once. Sequencing was done on a sample of blood. All receptors come from a woman in her thirties with Graves' hyperthyroidism.

J is TRBJ1-1 and V is TRBV20-1; no definite D call. This CDR3 is built from 11 residues. V lost 1 base and J 6 bases, leaving 6 bases between the germline ends. Germline V gene data show CDR1 as DFQATT and CDR2 as SNEGSKA (reference sequence). CDR3 region: CSARGVAEAFF. For the CDR3, the DNA is TGCAGTGCTAGAGGGGTAGCTGAAGCTTTCTTT.

Turning to this clonotype: This sequence may be a read error, since a much larger clone differs from it by one base. The chain carries TRBV5-1 and TRBJ2-7, with 12 bases fitting TRBD2. Germline CDR1 reads SGHRS; CDR2 reads YFSETQ. The CDR3 is 15 amino acids. DNA of the CDR3: TGCGCCAACAGCCCACGACTAGCGGGAGCTTTCGAGCAGTACTTC. Protein: CANSPRLAGAFEQYF.

To note about this clonotype: One junction end does not reproduce the germline sequence, and a read error may be involved. This chain uses TRBV6-2 or TRBV6-3 with TRBJ2-5; TRBD2 matches at 11 bases. Germline assignment: CDR1 MNHEY and CDR2 SVGEGT. There are 22 residues in the CDR3. The CDR3 is CAGSYSISVPGLADAIQETQYF. The DNA of the CDR3 is TGTGCCGGCAGTTACTCGATATCCGTACCGGGACTAGCGGACGCCATCCAAGAGACCCAGTACTTC.

V is TRBV9 and J is TRBJ2-1; 11 bases align to TRBD2. Trimming removed 0 bases from V and 8 bases from J; junction bases left unmatched: 10. CDR3 size: 17 residues. Germline loops: CDR1 SGDLS, CDR2 YYNGEE. CDR3 nucleotide sequence: TGTGCCAGCAGCGTAGCTCCGCTAGCGGGAGGAGGGGATGAGCAGTTCTTC. Its translation: CASSVAPLAGGGDEQFF. Filled out from reference TRBV9 and TRBJ2-1, the complete variable domain reads DSGVTQTPKHLITATGQRVTLRCSPRSGDLSVYWYQQSLDQGLQFLIQYYNGEERAKGNILERFSAQQFPDLHSELNLSSLELGDSALYFCASSVAPLAGGGDEQFFGPGTRLTVL.

There are many counts of this clonotype. The gene calls are TRBV10-3 and TRBJ2-7; 10 nucleotides match TRBD1. After removal of 4 bases from V and 3 bases from J, the junction contained 3 bases not matched to a gene. The CDR3 is 14 residues long. The germline CDR1 and CDR2 sequences are ENHRY and SYGVKD. CDR3 sequence (DNA): TGTGCCATCAGTGGGGGACAGGGGAACTACGAGCAGTACTTC. Translated, it gives CAISGGQGNYEQYF.

Details on this clonotype: Possible read error: a much larger clone is one base away. V usage is TRBV7-3 and J usage is TRBJ2-1, with TRBD1 identical over 8 bases. The V and J ends lost 2 bases and 11 bases, in that order; junction bases with no gene match: 11. The CDR3 contains 15 residues. The V gene's germline CDR1 is SGHTA and CDR2 FQGTGA. The CDR3, as DNA: TGTGCCAGCAGCTTACAGTCAGGGGGCTCGCATCAGCAGTTCTTC. Its translation is CASSLQSGGSHQQFF. Drawing the rest from reference TRBV7-3 and TRBJ2-1, the complete variable domain is GAGVSQTPSNKVTEKGKYVELRCDPISGHTALYWYRQSLGQGPEFLIYFQGTGAADDSGLPNDRFFAVRPEGSVSTLKIQRTERGDSAVYLCASSLQSGGSHQQFFGPGTRLTVL.

The chain combines TRBV7-2 with TRBJ2-2; D not certain. V shed 5 bases and J shed 6 bases, with 13 bases lying between them. Germline CDR1 is SGHTA and CDR2 is FQGNSA. This CDR3 contains 14 residues. The CDR3 sequence: CASSPVPGSGELFF. CDR3 nucleotide sequence: TGTGCCAGCAGCCCAGTACCCGGGTCCGGGGAGCTGTTTTTT.

Remarks on this clonotype: One end of the junction fails to match germline, which may point to a read error. The chain uses TRBV14 and TRBJ2-7; D might be TRBD1 or TRBD2, each matching 5 bases. This CDR3 contains 12 residues. The germline gives CDR1 SGHDN, CDR2 FVKESK. The CDR3, as DNA: TGTGCCAGCAGCCCCGGGACCTACGGGCAGTACTTC. Translation: CASSPGTYGQYF. The whole variable domain, remainder taken from reference TRBV14 and TRBJ2-7, is EAGVTQFPSHSVIEKGQTVTLRCDPISGHDNLYWYRRVMGKEIKFLLHFVKESKQDESGMPNNRFLAERTGGTYSTLKVQPAELEDSGVYFCASSPGTYGQYFGPGTRLTVT.

DNA for the CDR3: TGTGCCAGCAGCCCACATAGTAGTTCTGATACGCAGTATTTT. It encodes CASSPHSSSDTQYF. The chain is built from TRBV11-3 and TRBJ2-3; D gene uncertain. Germline CDR1 is SGHNT and CDR2 is YENEEA. Trimming stripped 5 bases from V and 6 bases from J, with 15 bases between. The CDR3 spans 14 residues. The full variable domain, completed using reference TRBV11-3 and TRBJ2-3, is EAGVVQSPRYKIIEKKQPVAFWCNPISGHNTLYWYLQNLGQGPELLIRYENEEAVDDSQLPKDRFSAERLKGVDSTLKIQPAELGDSAVYLCASSPHSSSDTQYFGPGTRLTVL.

The table lists this clonotype with many counts. The CDR3 is CAWTLGDHEQYF. The CDR3 DNA reads TGTGCCTGGACACTGGGAGACCACGAGCAGTACTTC. The chain uses TRBV30 and TRBJ2-7; possible D gene TRBD2, 5 bases. The CDR3 has 12 residues. The V end lost 4 bases, the J end lost 5 bases, and 12 bases lay between the germline ends. Germline loops: CDR1 GTSNPN, CDR2 SVGIG (reference sequence).

This clonotype was detected many times. The chain employs TRBV7-9 and TRBJ2-3; possible D gene TRBD2, 6 bases. Between the trimmed V and J ends, which lost 5 bases and 8 bases, there was a span of 23 bases. Germline CDR1 and CDR2: SEHNR and FQNEAQ (reference sequence). The CDR3 loop spans 16 amino acids. The CDR3 here is CASSPTAPSAASTQYF. The CDR3 DNA sequence: TGTGCCAGCAGCCCAACCGCACCTAGCGCCGCGTCTACGCAGTATTTT.

This clonotype was counted many times. The V call is TRBV20-1, the J call TRBJ1-3; 8 nucleotides agree with TRBD1. The CDR3 spans 14 residues. Germline CDR1 and CDR2: DFQATT and SNEGSKA (reference sequence). The J segment lost 0 bases and the V segment lost 2 bases, leaving 0 bases of the junction unmatched. The CDR3 nucleotides are TGCAGTGCTAGAACAGGGGGCTCTGGAAACACCATATATTTT. Translating gives CSARTGGSGNTIYF.

This clonotype occurred a few times. This chain connects TRBV10-1 to TRBJ2-7; TRBD1 might be the D (6 bases). CDR1 WNHNN and CDR2 SYGVQD come from the germline V gene (reference sequence). V was pared by 9 bases and J by 2 bases, with 17 bases between. The CDR3 length is 14 residues. The CDR3 protein is CASSSRGEPYEQYF. Here the CDR3 DNA reads TGCGCCAGTAGTTCCAGGGGAGAGCCCTACGAGCAGTACTTC.

This clonotype was seen at least ten times. Sequence at one end of the junction differs from germline and may be a read error. The chain combines TRBV3-1 with TRBJ2-2; D might be TRBD2 (5 bases). CDR3 length equals 14 residues. Per the germline V gene, CDR1 is LGHDT and CDR2 is YNNKEL (reference sequence). CDR3 nucleotide sequence: TGCGCCAGCAGCCCGGGAACTAACACCGGGGAGCTGTTTTTT. This sequence encodes CASSPGTNTGELFF.

This clonotype was found many times. This chain links TRBV20-1 with TRBJ2-7; no clear D. Trimming took off 0 bases at V and 2 bases at J, with 5 bases between the two ends. The CDR3 has 12 amino acids. Germline V CDR1 and CDR2: DFQATT, SNEGSKA (reference sequence). The CDR3, as DNA: TGCAGTGCTAGAGATCGTGCCTACGAGCAGTACTTC. This gives the protein CSARDRAYEQYF.